The rows below give T cell receptor beta chains drawn from one sample of a study of identifying expanded T cells in peripheral blood. TCRdb's copy holds only in-frame clones and misses some; the assay was immunoSEQ multiplex PCR. The sample gives approximately 140,000 clones, approximately 86% of which show up once; roughly 7.9% is in the top ten. Sample: blood. The receptors originated from a person between 18 and 75 years old in good health. Each CDR3 is given without its conserved first and last residue. D genes are given only for firm matches. Only some rows state a clone size, as once, few, many or a class for expanded clones.

J gene,clone size,V gene,D gene,CDR3 protein
TRBJ2-2,NA,TRBV18,NA,ASSSSRDSGELF
TRBJ1-1,few,TRBV12-5,NA,ASGLWGTEAF
TRBJ1-1,NA,TRBV5-1,NA,ASSLDGPEGTEAF
TRBJ2-1,NA,TRBV7-2,TRBD1,ASSLEGTVNNEQF
TRBJ2-7,NA,TRBV27,TRBD2,ASREASGSYEQY
TRBJ2-1,NA,TRBV7-9,TRBD1,ASSLGSTGDYNEQF
TRBJ2-5,few,TRBV19,NA,ASSPRGETQY
TRBJ1-4,NA,TRBV4-3,NA,ASSFTVGANEKLF
TRBJ1-3,NA,TRBV5-1,NA,ASSLAPGRGRNTIY
TRBJ2-7,NA,TRBV5-1,NA,ASRGNYEQY
TRBJ1-6,NA,TRBV7-3,NA,ASSPPVNSPLH
TRBJ2-3,once,TRBV11-3,TRBD2,ASSLHSGKAGADTQY
TRBJ1-3,NA,TRBV13,TRBD1,ASSLRQGGGNTIY
TRBJ2-5,NA,TRBV29-1,NA,SGGLRETQY
TRBJ2-2,NA,TRBV5-1,NA,ASSGGGTYTGELF
TRBJ2-6,NA,TRBV7-3,NA,ASSSPGAVFSGANVLT
TRBJ2-7,NA,TRBV7-7,TRBD2,ASSVFTSGGYEQY
TRBJ2-3,NA,TRBV19,TRBD2,ASTPGLAPTDTQY
TRBJ1-4,NA,TRBV11-2,NA,ASSLDLRVSGEKLF
TRBJ2-5,NA,TRBV7-9,TRBD1,ASSSKDRGIQETQY
TRBJ1-2,NA,TRBV4-1,TRBD1,ASSQVGTEGSGYT
TRBJ2-5,few,TRBV7-9,NA,ASSSRWETQY
TRBJ2-1,NA,TRBV20-1,NA,SAVRAVEQF
TRBJ1-1,NA,TRBV25-1,NA,ASSVQRGRGTEAF
TRBJ1-6,NA,TRBV5-1,NA,ASSLGVGNSPLH
TRBJ1-2,NA,TRBV4-1,NA,ASSRDFRGAQTGGYT
TRBJ2-6,NA,TRBV7-9,NA,ASSLRGWGKGMANVLT
TRBJ1-4,NA,TRBV2,NA,ASRTQSTNEKLF
TRBJ2-7,NA,TRBV7-9,NA,ASSFDGYEQY
TRBJ2-1,NA,TRBV5-6,NA,ASSGGGSSSYNEQF
TRBJ1-1,NA,TRBV29-1,NA,SVEGGETEAF
TRBJ1-2,NA,TRBV30,NA,AWSVGQVYSNYGYT
TRBJ1-4,NA,TRBV4-1,NA,ASSQDLTVNEKLF
TRBJ2-2,NA,TRBV5-6,NA,ASSLLSSHTGELF
TRBJ2-7,NA,TRBV5-6,NA,ASSSGTSEQY
TRBJ2-5,NA,TRBV6-6,NA,ASSYAYWRQETQY
TRBJ2-7,NA,TRBV30,NA,AWSAAYEQY
TRBJ2-2,NA,TRBV10-3,NA,AISVVRGQTGELF
TRBJ1-5,once,TRBV30,TRBD1,AWTHPGQGVQPQH
TRBJ2-3,NA,TRBV16,NA,ASSQSNGDTQY
TRBJ2-3,NA,TRBV7-2,TRBD2,ASSKLATDTQY
TRBJ2-1,NA,TRBV15,NA,ATSWEAGNEQF
TRBJ1-4,NA,TRBV28,TRBD1,ASRPGQGRSNEKLF
TRBJ1-2,NA,TRBV28,NA,ASSLAPNGYGYT
TRBJ1-5,NA,TRBV7-9,NA,ASSLEGRHQPQH
TRBJ2-2,NA,TRBV6-5,NA,ASRTRNTGELF
TRBJ2-1,NA,TRBV5-1,NA,ASRVEGSYNEQF
TRBJ1-1,NA,TRBV14,NA,ASSLGPSREAF
TRBJ2-3,NA,TRBV11-1,TRBD2,ASSVRLAGFPDTQY
TRBJ1-3,NA,TRBV4-1,NA,ASSLSPSGNTIY